The 9 T cell receptor beta chains below all came from one sample that was sequenced in a study of blood T cell repertoires in COVID-19. Clones were sequenced by immunoSEQ multiplex PCR, and TCRdb holds only the in-frame ones, with some missing. The sample consists of over 85,000 clones, 80% to 90% of them appearing once. Sequenced material: peripheral blood. All receptors derive from a human donor with acute or convalescent COVID-19. The donor label of this sample is uncertain.

The chain links TRBV3-1 (or the pseudogene TRBV3-2) to TRBJ2-5; no reliable D call. This CDR3 is 13 amino acids long. CDR1 is LGHDT and CDR2 is YNNKEL in the germline V gene (reference sequence). Trimming took off 4 bases at V and 3 bases at J, with 9 bases between the two ends. The CDR3 is CASSPTVKETQYF. CDR3 DNA: TGTGCCAGCAGCCCCACAGTGAAAGAGACCCAGTACTTC.

This chain uses TRBV7-9 with TRBJ1-1; 7 bases match TRBD1. CDR3 length equals 14 residues. The ends lost 6 bases at V and 4 bases at J; junction bases unmatched: 8. From germline, CDR1 is SEHNR and CDR2 FQNEAQ (reference sequence). CDR3 sequence reads: CASSIEGALTEAFF. The CDR3 nucleotides are TGTGCCAGCAGTATTGAGGGGGCGCTCACTGAAGCTTTCTTT.

This clone was observed a handful of times. The chain links TRBV13 to TRBJ2-1; 8 bases fit TRBD1. The ends lost 6 bases at V and 2 bases at J; junction bases unmatched: 9. Germline V CDR1 and CDR2: PRHDT, FYEKMQ (reference sequence). The CDR3 has 16 residues. The CDR3 sequence is CASSRTGSRAYNEQFF. CDR3 nucleotide sequence: TGTGCCAGCAGTAGGACAGGGTCAAGGGCCTACAATGAGCAGTTCTTC.

The V and J genes are TRBV12-5 and TRBJ2-3; 8 bases agree with TRBD2. Germline V gene sequence: CDR1 LGHNT, CDR2 FRNRAP. V was clipped by 4 bases and J by 5 bases; unmatched bases: 14. The CDR3 has 17 amino acids. This CDR3 is CASGSYRTGGQRDTQYF. CDR3 nucleotides: TGTGCTAGTGGTTCATACAGAACGGGGGGGCAGAGAGATACGCAGTATTTT.

The gene calls are TRBV4-1 and TRBJ1-3; D call uncertain. V was shortened by 1 base and J by 4 bases, with 8 bases between the two germline ends. The CDR3 contains 14 residues. From germline, CDR1 is MGHRA and CDR2 YSYEKL. The CDR3 loop is CASSQAERGNTIYF. The DNA for the CDR3 is TGCGCCAGCAGCCAAGCGGAGAGGGGAAACACCATATATTTT.

This clone was picked up one time. The V call is TRBV10-3, the J call TRBJ2-2; TRBD2 aligns across 12 bases. The CDR3 extends over 15 amino acids. V shed 8 bases, J shed 3 bases, and the junction held 4 bases outside the gene matches. Germline V gene lookup returns CDR1 ENHRY and CDR2 SYGVKD. The CDR3 is CAILAGGLDTGELFF. The CDR3 region has the DNA TGTGCCATCCTAGCGGGGGGGCTCGACACCGGGGAGCTGTTTTTT.

This clone appeared once. The chain employs TRBV3-1 (or the pseudogene TRBV3-2) and TRBJ2-5; 11 bases are a match to TRBD2. The V gene end was trimmed by 5 bases and the J gene end by 10 bases; junction bases not matched to a gene: 9. This CDR3 is built from 14 residues. Germline assignment: CDR1 LGHDT and CDR2 YNNKEL (reference sequence). This CDR3 is CASSLAGGGRGQYF. The CDR3 DNA reads TGTGCCAGCAGCTTAGCGGGGGGGGGTAGAGGCCAGTACTTC.

This chain connects TRBV11-2 to TRBJ2-1, with D maybe TRBD1 (5 bases). The CDR3 runs to 13 residues. Germline lookup yields CDR1 SGHAT and CDR2 FQNNGV. V lost 6 bases to trimming and J lost 3 bases, with 9 bases between them. The CDR3 DNA reads TGTGCCAGCAGGCCTCAGGGCTACAATGAGCAGTTCTTC. Protein sequence: CASRPQGYNEQFF.

V is TRBV4-1 and J is TRBJ2-3, with 10 positions matching TRBD2. The CDR3 runs to 18 residues. The V gene's germline CDR1 is MGHRA and CDR2 YSYEKL. The V segment lost 1 base and the J segment 3 bases; nucleotides outside the gene matches: 10. The DNA of the CDR3 is TGCGCCAGCAGCCAAGCCCGAACAGCGGGGGGGCAGACAGATACGCAGTATTTT. This codes for CASSQARTAGGQTDTQYF.